A single sample gave rise to the 18 T cell receptor beta chains below, sequenced in a study of early T cells in non-severe SARS-CoV-2 infection. MiXCR, applied by TCRdb to the 5' RACE reads, yields one record per CDR3 protein. The sample lists roughly 30,000 distinct CDR3 sequences, about 5.7% occurring once. The sample taken for sequencing was whole blood. These receptors all come from an adult who was a healthcare worker with PCR-confirmed SARS-CoV-2 infection or an uninfected control (not recorded which).

This clonotype was detected only a few times. This chain joins TRBV2 and TRBJ2-5; a weak D match, TRBD2 (5 bases). The CDR3 is 14 amino acids. CDR1 and CDR2 from the germline V gene are SNHLY and FYNNEI. Deletions cut 3 bases from V and 2 bases from J, with 10 bases between. Written as DNA, the CDR3 is TGTGCCAGCAGTGATGGAGGCTTACAAGAGACCCAGTACTTC. Amino acid sequence: CASSDGGLQETQYF.

This clonotype occurred many times. V usage is TRBV7-6 and J usage is TRBJ2-3; 7 nucleotides line up with TRBD2. Germline trimming cut 5 bases from V and 3 bases from J; bases unmatched to any gene: 8. The V gene's germline CDR1 is SGHVS and CDR2 FNYEAQ. There are 15 residues in the CDR3. CDR3 DNA sequence: TGTGCCAGCAGCCTTGCCGGGACTAAAACAGATACGCAGTATTTT. Its protein product is CASSLAGTKTDTQYF.

The chain employs TRBV3-1 and TRBJ1-6; unclear D gene. Germline V gene lookup returns CDR1 LGHDT and CDR2 YNNKEL (reference sequence). Trimming took 1 base from V and 9 from J, leaving 10 bases between them. The CDR3 is made up of 14 amino acids. CDR3 in DNA: TGTGCCAGCAGCCAAGTTTTAGGGTTTTCACCCCTCCACTTT. Its translation is CASSQVLGFSPLHF. Full variable domain (outside the CDR3, taken from reference TRBV3-1 and TRBJ1-6): DTAVSQTPKYLVTQMGNDKSIKCEQNLGHDTMYWYKQDSKKFLKIMFSYNNKELIINETVPNRFSPKSPDKAHLNLHINSLELGDSAVYFCASSQVLGFSPLHFGNGTRLTVT.

This clonotype has a count of ten or more. The rearrangement links TRBV7-6 to TRBJ2-2; TRBD2 matches at 8 bases. This CDR3 is built from 17 residues. From germline, CDR1 is SGHVS and CDR2 FNYEAQ. V shed 4 bases and J 6 bases; nucleotides not matched to a gene: 13. As DNA, the CDR3 is TGTGCCAGCAGCTCCGGGAGGGGGGCCGCTTTCCCCGGGGAGCTGTTTTTT. Protein product: CASSSGRGAAFPGELFF.

Only a few counts were recorded for this clonotype. The V gene is TRBV2, the J gene TRBJ2-5, with D possibly matching TRBD1 (5 bases). The CDR3 is 13 amino acids. Germline-derived CDR1 and CDR2 are SNHLY and FYNNEI. The V end was cut by 5 bases, the J end by 7 bases, with 14 bases between. CDR3 DNA sequence: TGTGCCAGCAGTCCTGTGGAAAGGGGGACCCAGTACTTC. Translation: CASSPVERGTQYF.

This clonotype came up many times. This chain joins TRBV7-9 and TRBJ1-3; D is uncertain. Germline CDR1 is SEHNR and CDR2 is FQNEAQ (reference sequence). V dropped 8 bases and J dropped 7 bases, with 12 bases sitting between them. The CDR3 sequence is 12 residues long. CDR3 DNA sequence: TGTGCCAGCTCCGAAGGGAAGAACACCATATATTTT. It specifies CASSEGKNTIYF.

This clonotype was picked up a small number of times. The chain carries TRBV9 and TRBJ2-3; 7 nucleotides agree with TRBD1. The V segment lost 5 bases and the J segment 3 bases; nucleotides outside the gene matches: 12. The CDR3 has 16 residues. Germline V CDR1 and CDR2: SGDLS, YYNGEE. CDR3 residues: CASSRVRGGVTDTQYF. The CDR3, as DNA: TGTGCCAGCAGTCGGGTGAGAGGGGGCGTGACAGATACGCAGTATTTT.

This clonotype showed up many times. V usage is TRBV12-3 or TRBV12-4 and J usage is TRBJ2-7; D is perhaps TRBD2 (7 bases). The germline V and J ends were trimmed by 8 bases and 5 bases, with 16 bases remaining between them. There are 13 residues in the CDR3. CDR3 nucleotide sequence: TGTGCCAGCCTCTATCGGGGGGCGGACGAGCAGTACTTC. Translated, it gives CASLYRGADEQYF.

There are many counts of this clonotype. This chain joins TRBV7-2 and TRBJ2-3; D uncertain. Trimming cost V 3 bases and J 1 base, with 5 bases left between them. From germline, CDR1 is SGHTA and CDR2 FQGNSA. CDR3 length equals 13 residues. CDR3 sequence reads: CASSLVRTDTQYF. The DNA for the CDR3 is TGTGCCAGCAGCTTGGTTCGCACAGATACGCAGTATTTT.

This clonotype appeared many times. The gene calls are TRBV15 and TRBJ2-3; unclear D gene. V gave up 2 bases and J gave up 6 bases, with 9 bases separating them. The CDR3 is 13 amino acids. Germline V gives CDR1 LNHNV, CDR2 YYDKDF (reference sequence). The CDR3 nucleotides read TGTGCCACCAGCAGACCAAACGTGGATACGCAGTATTTT. It specifies CATSRPNVDTQYF.

This clonotype has a count of ten or more. This chain links TRBV30 with TRBJ2-3; D remains ambiguous. Trimming shortened V by 0 bases and J by 0 bases, and 7 bases separated the two germline ends. Germline-derived CDR1 and CDR2 are GTSNPN and SVGIG (reference sequence). There are 14 residues in the CDR3. The CDR3 here is CAWSVVESTDTQYF. The CDR3 DNA reads as TGTGCCTGGAGTGTAGTCGAGAGCACAGATACGCAGTATTTT. Together with reference TRBV30 and TRBJ2-3, the CDR3 gives the full variable domain: SQTIHQWPATLVQPVGSPLSLECTVEGTSNPNLYWYRQAAGRGLQLLFYSVGIGQISSEVPQNLSASRPQDRQFILSSKKLLLSDSGFYLCAWSVVESTDTQYFGPGTRLTVL.

This clonotype occurred many times. J is TRBJ2-1 and V is TRBV11-2; 8 nucleotides match TRBD2. The CDR3 has 16 residues. The germline V gene has CDR1 SGHAT and CDR2 FQNNGV. The trim removed 5 bases at V and 1 base at J, leaving 7 bases unmatched. In DNA form, the CDR3 reads TGTGCCAGCAGCCCAATACGGGGGGGGTCCTACAATGAGCAGTTCTTC. It encodes CASSPIRGGSYNEQFF.

The sample holds many counts of this clonotype. The rearrangement uses TRBV30 and TRBJ2-1; 11 bases agree with TRBD2. The V gene end was trimmed by 4 bases and the J gene end by 10 bases; junction bases not matched to a gene: 12. CDR3 length equals 15 residues. Germline CDR1 GTSNPN, CDR2 SVGIG (reference sequence). The CDR3 coding sequence is TGTGCCTGGACCCGGACGACTAGCGGGGCTGGGGAGCAGTTCTTC. Its protein is CAWTRTTSGAGEQFF.

This clonotype has ten or more counts. This rearrangement joins TRBV27 to TRBJ1-6, with TRBD1 matching 10 bases. The CDR3 runs 17 residues. V shed 4 bases, J shed 7 bases, and the junction held 10 bases outside the gene matches. Looked up from germline, CDR1 is MNHEY and CDR2 is SMNVEV (reference sequence). The DNA for the CDR3 is TGTGCCAGCAGTTCCGACAGGGGGCGGCTGGGGAATTCACCCCTCCACTTT. Translation gives CASSSDRGRLGNSPLHF.

This clonotype was found many times. The J gene is TRBJ1-1, the V gene TRBV28; 11 bases are shared with TRBD1. The trim removed 6 bases at V and 5 bases at J, leaving 8 bases unmatched. CDR3 length equals 15 residues. CDR1 MDHEN and CDR2 SYDVKM come from the germline V gene. In DNA form, the CDR3 reads TGTGCCAGCAGCTCCCCCGGGACAGGGGGAACTGAAGCTTTCTTT. This translates into CASSSPGTGGTEAFF.

This clonotype was recorded at least ten times. The chain employs TRBV28 and TRBJ2-1, with D perhaps TRBD1 or TRBD2 (5 bases each). Germline CDR1 is MDHEN and CDR2 is SYDVKM. The CDR3 covers 15 residues. The germline V and J ends were trimmed by 7 bases and 3 bases, with 16 bases remaining between them. CDR3 protein: CASTTGTSLYNEQFF. CDR3 sequence (DNA): TGTGCCAGCACGACCGGGACGTCGCTCTACAATGAGCAGTTCTTC.

This clonotype appeared many times. The chain has TRBV28 and TRBJ2-1; D gene unclear. The V and J ends lost 3 bases and 8 bases respectively, with 5 bases between them. The germline gives CDR1 MDHEN, CDR2 SYDVKM. This CDR3 is 11 amino acids long. The CDR3 reads CASSFWDEQFF. CDR3 sequence (DNA): TGTGCCAGCAGTTTTTGGGATGAGCAGTTCTTC.

This clonotype occurred many times. The gene calls are TRBV20-1 and TRBJ1-4; D is ambiguous. V was trimmed by 0 bases and J by 8 bases, leaving 13 bases between them. The germline V gene has CDR1 DFQATT and CDR2 SNEGSKA (reference sequence). The length of the CDR3 is 14 residues. The CDR3 DNA is TGCAGTGCTAGAGATGGGCAGCTTAGAGAAAAACTGTTTTTT. Translated: CSARDGQLREKLFF.